The 14 T cell receptor beta chains below all came from one sample that was sequenced in a study of Ad26.COV2.S vaccination and SARS-CoV-2 variants. Sample treatment: over 15 received Ad26.COV2.S at low or high dose, single or two shots; roughly 5 received placebo; per-sample allocation not given. It was on day 63 after the first vaccine or placebo injection that samples were taken. TCRdb's copy holds only in-frame clones and misses some; the assay was immunoSEQ multiplex PCR. The sample lists hundreds of thousands of clones; about 90% were seen once. Sequences were derived from peripheral blood, sampled in a trial of Ad26.COV2.S vaccine versus placebo. The receptors shown here come from a person aged 18-65 years who received the Ad26.COV2.S COVID-19 vaccine or a placebo.

The rearrangement joins TRBV13 to TRBJ2-7; possibly TRBD1 or TRBD2 for D (5 bases each). CDR1 is PRHDT and CDR2 is FYEKMQ in the germline V gene (reference sequence). Deletions cut 5 bases from V and 2 bases from J, with 16 bases between. The CDR3 has 15 amino acids. The CDR3 sequence is CASSGRGLRAYEQYF. For the CDR3, the DNA is TGTGCCAGCAGCGGACGGGGCCTGCGCGCCTACGAGCAGTACTTC.

The J gene is TRBJ2-7, the V gene TRBV19, with 10 bases identical to TRBD2. CDR3 length: 17 amino acids. With 5 bases clipped from V and 9 bases from J, the junction kept 19 bases outside the gene matches. The germline gives CDR1 LNHDA, CDR2 SQIVND (reference sequence). CDR3 residues: CASSPGTSVPTRPGQYF. The CDR3 region has the DNA TGTGCCAGTAGTCCGGGGACTAGCGTACCAACTCGACCGGGGCAGTACTTC.

This chain links TRBV11-2 with TRBJ2-5; D not certain. V was clipped by 1 base and J by 5 bases, with 8 bases between them. CDR3 size: 13 residues. Germline CDR1 SGHAT, CDR2 FQNNGV. CDR3 sequence: CASSLALDETQYF. For the CDR3, the DNA is TGTGCCAGCAGCTTAGCTCTAGATGAGACCCAGTACTTC.

By frequency in the sample, this clone is medium-sized. The chain links TRBV28 to TRBJ2-2; perhaps TRBD2 as D (5 bases). V was cut by 7 bases and J by 3 bases, with 12 bases left in between. Germline CDR1 is MDHEN and CDR2 is SYDVKM. The CDR3 has 14 residues. The CDR3 loop is CASTPRTHTGELFF. CDR3 nucleotides: TGTGCCAGCACCCCCCGGACTCACACCGGGGAGCTGTTTTTT.

The chain couples TRBV5-4 to TRBJ1-6; tentative D call: TRBD1 (6 bases). V dropped 1 base and J dropped 9 bases, with 11 bases sitting between them. This CDR3 has 14 amino acids. Germline V lookup: CDR1 SGHNT, CDR2 YYREEE (reference sequence). The CDR3 region has the DNA TGTGCCAGCAGCTTGCAGGGGATTGCTTCACCCCTCCACTTT. Amino acids: CASSLQGIASPLHF. The full variable domain, its missing parts supplied by reference TRBV5-4 and TRBJ1-6, is ETGVTQSPTHLIKTRGQQVTLRCSSQSGHNTVSWYQQALGQGPQFIFQYYREEENGRGNFPPRFSGLQFPNYSSELNVNALELDDSALYLCASSLQGIASPLHFGNGTRLTVT.

Turning to this clone: This same CDR3 is encoded by further DNA sequences in the sample. This chain uses TRBV7-9 with TRBJ1-1, with D unclear. V lost 2 bases and J lost 1, with 5 bases in between. In germline, CDR1 is SEHNR, CDR2 FQNEAQ (reference sequence). CDR3 length: 13 amino acids. The CDR3: CASSLSGNTEAFF. In DNA, the CDR3 is TGTGCCAGCAGCTTATCCGGGAACACTGAAGCTTTCTTT.

The rearrangement uses TRBV10-1 and TRBJ2-3; D ambiguous. The CDR3 runs to 13 residues. Germline values: CDR1 WNHNN, CDR2 SYGVQD (reference sequence). Trimming removed 4 bases from V and 1 base from J, with 6 bases in between. CDR3 amino acids: CASSAQRTDTQYF. The CDR3 nucleotides read TGCGCCAGCAGTGCCCAGCGCACAGATACGCAGTATTTT.

On this clone: Mismatch with germline at one junction end may stem from a read error. The chain has TRBV7-7 and TRBJ2-5; 8 bases align to TRBD1. Germline V gene data show CDR1 as SSHAT and CDR2 as FNYEAQ (reference sequence). The CDR3 has 15 amino acids. As DNA, the CDR3 is TGTGCTAGCAGCTTAGGGACAGGATCTCAAGAGACCCAGTACTTC. Translating it yields CASSLGTGSQETQYF.

This clone was seen a handful of times. The rearrangement uses TRBV7-9 and TRBJ1-5; no firm D call. Germline lookup yields CDR1 SEHNR and CDR2 FQNEAQ (reference sequence). V lost 5 bases, J lost 0 bases, and 8 bases lay in between. The CDR3 is made up of 14 amino acids. The CDR3 DNA reads TGTGCCAGCAGCGGAGGACCTAGCAATCAGCCCCAGCATTTT. Translating it yields CASSGGPSNQPQHF.

The J gene is TRBJ2-5, the V gene TRBV4-1; TRBD1 matches at 8 bases. Germline V CDR1 and CDR2: MGHRA, YSYEKL. This CDR3 spans 18 amino acids. Trimming cost V 5 bases and J 5 bases; bases outside gene matches: 19. The DNA for the CDR3 is TGCGCCAGCAGCAGGACCGACAGGGGAATAGGGGGGTCGGAGACCCAGTACTTC. This gives the protein CASSRTDRGIGGSETQYF.

The chain's CDR3 is CASSLVLTGGGVDEQYF. For the CDR3, the DNA is TGTGCCAGCAGCTTAGTACTAACAGGGGGTGGAGTGGACGAGCAGTACTTC. The chain has TRBV11-2 and TRBJ2-7; 8 bases are a match to TRBD1. Germline V lookup: CDR1 SGHAT, CDR2 FQNNGV. This CDR3 spans 17 amino acids. Germline trimming cut 1 base from V and 5 bases from J; bases unmatched to any gene: 13.

V gene TRBV7-6 combines with J gene TRBJ1-3; D might be TRBD1 (5 bases). Trimming stripped 1 base from V and 1 base from J, with 8 bases between. This CDR3 contains 15 residues. Germline V gene data show CDR1 as SGHVS and CDR2 as FNYEAQ. The DNA for the CDR3 is TGTGCCAGCAGCTTAGATAAGGGGTCTGGAAACACCATATATTTT. As protein: CASSLDKGSGNTIYF.

CDR3 sequence: CASSLPDRDNYGYTF. For the CDR3, the DNA is TGTGCCAGCAGCTTACCCGACAGGGACAATTATGGCTACACCTTC. The chain employs TRBV11-2 and TRBJ1-2, with 7 bases lining up with TRBD1. The V segment lost 2 bases and the J segment 5 bases; nucleotides outside the gene matches: 8. This CDR3 region has 15 residues. Germline V lookup: CDR1 SGHAT, CDR2 FQNNGV.

The rearrangement joins TRBV9 to TRBJ2-5; D might be TRBD1 or TRBD2, each matching 5 bases. The CDR3 is 13 residues long. Germline V gives CDR1 SGDLS, CDR2 YYNGEE. Trimming took 7 bases from V and 4 from J, leaving 14 bases between them. DNA of the CDR3: TGTGCCAGCGGCCCTCCGGGACCAGAGACCCAGTACTTC. Amino acid sequence: CASGPPGPETQYF. The full variable domain, in which reference TRBV9 and TRBJ2-5 provide the parts outside the CDR3, is DSGVTQTPKHLITATGQRVTLRCSPRSGDLSVYWYQQSLDQGLQFLIQYYNGEERAKGNILERFSAQQFPDLHSELNLSSLELGDSALYFCASGPPGPETQYFGPGTRLLVL.